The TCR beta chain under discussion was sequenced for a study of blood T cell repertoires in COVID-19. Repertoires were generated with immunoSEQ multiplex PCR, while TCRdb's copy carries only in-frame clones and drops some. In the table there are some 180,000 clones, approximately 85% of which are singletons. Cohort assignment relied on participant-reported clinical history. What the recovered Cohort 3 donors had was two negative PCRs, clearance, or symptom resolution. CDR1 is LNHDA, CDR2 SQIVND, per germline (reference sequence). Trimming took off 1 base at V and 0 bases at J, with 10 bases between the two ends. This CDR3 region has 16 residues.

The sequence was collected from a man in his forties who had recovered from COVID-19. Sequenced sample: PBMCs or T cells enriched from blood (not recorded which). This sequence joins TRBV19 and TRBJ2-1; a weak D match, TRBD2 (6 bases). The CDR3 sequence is CASSIAAGSSYNEQFF. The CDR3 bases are TGTGCCAGTAGTATAGCAGCCGGGAGCTCCTACAATGAGCAGTTCTTC.